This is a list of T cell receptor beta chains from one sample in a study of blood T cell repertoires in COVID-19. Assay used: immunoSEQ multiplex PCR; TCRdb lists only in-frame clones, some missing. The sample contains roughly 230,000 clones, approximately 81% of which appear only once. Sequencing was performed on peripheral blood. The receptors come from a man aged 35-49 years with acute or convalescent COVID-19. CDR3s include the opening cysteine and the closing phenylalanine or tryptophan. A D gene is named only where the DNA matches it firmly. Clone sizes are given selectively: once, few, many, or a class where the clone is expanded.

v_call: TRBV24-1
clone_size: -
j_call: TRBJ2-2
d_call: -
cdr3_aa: CATSETEINTGELFF
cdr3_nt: TGTGCCACCAGTGAAACAGAGATCAACACCGGGGAGCTGTTTTTT

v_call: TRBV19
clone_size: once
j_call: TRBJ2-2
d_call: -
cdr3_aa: CASSIGLNTGELFF
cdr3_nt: TGTGCCAGTAGTATAGGGCTGAACACCGGGGAGCTGTTTTTT

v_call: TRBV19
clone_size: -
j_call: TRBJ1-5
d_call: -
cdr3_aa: CASSIFSQVNQPQHF
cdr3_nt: TGTGCCAGTAGTATCTTCTCGCAGGTTAATCAGCCCCAGCATTTT

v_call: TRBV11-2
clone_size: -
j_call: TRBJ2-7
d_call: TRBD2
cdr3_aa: CASSLTGGPPDEQYF
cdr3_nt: TGTGCCAGCAGCTTAACGGGGGGACCTCCCGACGAGCAGTACTTC

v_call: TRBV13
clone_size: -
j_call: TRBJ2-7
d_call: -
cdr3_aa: CASSLGHAYEQYF
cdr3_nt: TGTGCCAGCAGCTTAGGACATGCCTACGAGCAGTACTTC

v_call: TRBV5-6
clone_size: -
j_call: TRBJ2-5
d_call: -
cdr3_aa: CASSPHKVATYQETQYF
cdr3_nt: TGTGCCAGCAGCCCCCATAAGGTAGCGACGTACCAAGAGACCCAGTACTTC

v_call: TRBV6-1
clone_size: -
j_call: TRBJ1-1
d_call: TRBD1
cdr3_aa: CASSASSGQGYAEAFF
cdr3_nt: TGTGCCAGCAGTGCTTCCTCGGGACAGGGATACGCTGAAGCTTTCTTT

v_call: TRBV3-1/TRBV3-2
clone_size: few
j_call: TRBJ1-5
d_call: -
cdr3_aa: CASSRGEGAQHF
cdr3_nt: TGTGCCAGCAGCCGTGGAGAGGGGGCCCAGCATTTT

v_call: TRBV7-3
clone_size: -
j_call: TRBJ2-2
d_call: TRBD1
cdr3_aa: CASGDRGRTGELFF
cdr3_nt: TGTGCCAGCGGGGACAGGGGGAGAACCGGGGAGCTGTTTTTT

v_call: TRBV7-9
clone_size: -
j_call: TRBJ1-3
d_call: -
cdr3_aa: CASSQGQIDLGHTIYF
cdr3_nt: TGTGCCAGCAGCCAAGGACAGATAGATTTGGGTCACACCATATATTTT

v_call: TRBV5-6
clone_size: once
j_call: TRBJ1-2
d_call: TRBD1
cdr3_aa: CASSAGQGPYGYTF
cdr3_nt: TGTGCCAGCAGCGCAGGACAGGGGCCCTATGGCTACACCTTC

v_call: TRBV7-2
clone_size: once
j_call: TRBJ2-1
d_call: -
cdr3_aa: CASSSRLGAIYNEQFF
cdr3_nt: TGTGCCAGCAGCTCCCGTCTGGGGGCGATTTACAATGAGCAGTTCTTC

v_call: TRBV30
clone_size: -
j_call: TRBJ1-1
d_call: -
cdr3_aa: CAWSNRGMLDTEAFF
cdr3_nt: TGTGCCTGGAGTAATCGGGGGATGTTGGACACTGAAGCTTTCTTT

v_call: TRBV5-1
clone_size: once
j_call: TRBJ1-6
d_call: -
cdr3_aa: CASSLAVNSPLHF
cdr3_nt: TGCGCCAGCAGCTTGGCGGTTAATTCACCCCTCCACTTT

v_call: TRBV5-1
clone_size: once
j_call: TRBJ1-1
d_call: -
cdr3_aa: CAVQQGGDTEAFF
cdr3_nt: TGCGCCGTCCAACAGGGTGGGGACACTGAAGCTTTCTTT

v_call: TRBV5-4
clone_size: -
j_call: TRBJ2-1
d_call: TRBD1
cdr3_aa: CASSPGTGAWDEQFF
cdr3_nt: TGTGCCAGCAGCCCCGGGACAGGGGCATGGGATGAGCAGTTCTTC

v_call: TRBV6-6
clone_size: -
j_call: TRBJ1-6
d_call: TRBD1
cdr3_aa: CASSMTGGPSPLHF
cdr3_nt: TGTGCCAGCAGTATGACAGGGGGCCCCTCACCCCTCCACTTT

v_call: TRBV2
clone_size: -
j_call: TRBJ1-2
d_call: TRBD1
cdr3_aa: CASSEQGALGYGYTF
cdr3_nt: TGTGCCAGCAGCGAACAGGGGGCACTGGGCTATGGCTACACCTTC

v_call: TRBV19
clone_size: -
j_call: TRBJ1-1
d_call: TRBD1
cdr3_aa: CASSYRQGTNTEAFF
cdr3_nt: TGTGCCAGTAGTTACAGACAGGGTACGAACACTGAAGCTTTCTTT

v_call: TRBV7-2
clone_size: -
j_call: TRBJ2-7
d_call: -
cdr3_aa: CASSFYSSYEQYF
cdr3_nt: TGTGCCAGCAGCTTCTACAGCTCCTACGAGCAGTACTTC

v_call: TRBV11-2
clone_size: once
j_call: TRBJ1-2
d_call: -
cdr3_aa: CASSADRRTTYGYTF
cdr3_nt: TGTGCCAGCAGCGCCGACAGGCGAACCACCTATGGCTACACCTTC

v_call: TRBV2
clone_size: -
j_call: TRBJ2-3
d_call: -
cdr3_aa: CAGSPGVKEDTQYF
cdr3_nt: TGTGCCGGCTCCCCGGGGGTAAAAGAAGATACGCAGTATTTT